These 5 T cell receptor beta chains share one sample of origin, sequenced in a study of human T cells and chemical hapten exposure. MiXCR was run by TCRdb on the RACE reads, yielding one entry per CDR3 protein. The profile shows 110,000 or so distinct CDR3 sequences, roughly 9% of them singletons. The time point here: patch test 2, 6 weeks after DPC sensitization. The treatment here: therapeutic diphenylcyclopropenone sensitization with weekly scalp DPC. The sample here was whole blood, taken in connection with sensitization to the hapten diphenylcyclopropenone (DPC). All receptors come from a woman between 40 and 55 years old with alopecia areata. Some clones in this sample may be carry-over from other donors' samples.

This clonotype was observed a few times. The chain combines TRBV11-2 with TRBJ2-1; 9 bases are a match to TRBD1. Germline CDR1 SGHAT, CDR2 FQNNGV. The V gene end was trimmed by 5 bases and the J gene end by 4 bases; junction bases not matched to a gene: 9. This CDR3 region has 16 residues. CDR3 protein: CASSLEGQGMYNEQFF. DNA of the CDR3: TGTGCCAGCAGCCTTGAGGGACAGGGTATGTACAATGAGCAGTTCTTC.

This clonotype was counted between two and nine times. At one boundary the junction diverges from the germline segment, which might be a read error. Here the CDR3 reads CASSRSQGTEVFF. CDR3 coding DNA: TGTGCCAGCAGCCGATCACAGGGTACTGAAGTTTTCTTT. This chain joins TRBV7-9 and TRBJ1-1, with a possible D match to TRBD1 (6 bases). Germline V gives CDR1 SEHNR, CDR2 FQNEAQ (reference sequence). The CDR3 extends over 13 amino acids.

This clonotype was seen at least ten times. The chain is built from TRBV12-3 or TRBV12-4 and TRBJ2-7; a weak D match, TRBD2 (5 bases). This CDR3 region has 13 residues. V was shortened by 2 bases and J by 2 bases, with 7 bases between the two germline ends. The CDR3, as DNA: TGTGCCAGCAGTTTAACCGGGGCCTACGAGCAGTACTTC. It yields the protein CASSLTGAYEQYF.

Ten or more counts support this clonotype. The chain is built from TRBV7-6 and TRBJ1-4, with D perhaps TRBD1 (6 bases). CDR3 length: 14 residues. CDR1 is SGHVS and CDR2 is FNYEAQ in the germline V gene. V was cut by 8 bases and J by 3 bases, with 13 bases left in between. The CDR3 DNA reads as TGTGCCAGCGGAACAGGGTCCCCTAATGAAAAACTGTTTTTT. Amino acids: CASGTGSPNEKLFF.

This clonotype was seen at least ten times. The CDR3 loop reads CASSFYRDYQETQYF. CDR3 bases: TGTGCCAGCAGCTTTTACCGGGACTACCAAGAGACCCAGTACTTC. The chain recombines TRBV11-2 with TRBJ2-5; tentatively, D is TRBD2 (6 bases). The CDR3 is made up of 15 amino acids. The V and J ends lost 3 bases and 0 bases respectively, with 11 bases between them. In germline, CDR1 is SGHAT, CDR2 FQNNGV.